This entry features one T cell receptor beta chain sequence. The sample originates from a study of blood T cell repertoires in COVID-19. Study background: From T cells, B-cell-depleted T cells, or PBMCs came the material, which was cDNA or gDNA.

Trimming took off 3 bases at V and 2 bases at J, with 7 bases between the two ends. This CDR3 spans 13 amino acids. Here immunoSEQ multiplex PCR was the method, and the copy in TCRdb shows in-frame clones only, minus some. The data show some 90,000 clones, with about nine tenths seen just once and 2% to 3% held by the top ten. The receptor's source is a man aged 45-60 years with acute or convalescent COVID-19. The chain recombines TRBV12-3 or TRBV12-4 with TRBJ1-2; D not resolved. The sequenced material came from peripheral blood. CDR3 nucleotides: TGTGCCAGCAGTTTGAATCAGAACTATGGCTACACCTTC. Its protein product is CASSLNQNYGYTF.